This T cell receptor beta chain was found in a study of T cells in Graves' hyperthyroidism and ophthalmopathy. Approximately 10 ml of fresh peripheral blood supplied the PBMCs. TCR beta CDR3 sequences were amplified from RNA transcripts. The HTBI primer set served for first-round RT-PCR of the TCR CDR3. TCRdb analysed the multiplex PCR reads with MiXCR anew, one entry per CDR3 protein. Of 480,000 or so distinct CDR3 sequences in the sample, roughly an eighth were seen once. This clonotype was recorded many times. The CDR3 sequence is 16 residues long. Trimming stripped 1 base from V and 7 bases from J, with 16 bases between.

This receptor was obtained from a woman aged 18-35 years with Graves' hyperthyroidism. The V gene is TRBV12-3 or TRBV12-4, the J gene TRBJ1-4; D may be TRBD1 (6 bases). The sample taken for sequencing was blood. Here the CDR3 reads CASSLDPGAKVEKLFF. The CDR3 nucleotides read TGTGCCAGCAGTTTAGACCCGGGGGCTAAGGTTGAAAAACTGTTTTTT.